This entry describes one TCR beta chain. Its specific antigen is unknown. No quality values exist for individual bases; no much larger clone is one base distant. Sample treatment or condition, as interpreted from the label and publication: 10-day PBMC culture with coronavirus spike peptide pools or control peptides (ViraFEST assay). The ViraFEST assay was used in the study, in which antigen-specific T cells were expanded with peptide pools and expanded clonotypes were subsequently identified by TCR sequencing. The convalescent patients' positive SARS-CoV-2 PCR tests were from March to December 2020, which was before the Alpha, Beta and Delta variants emerged in the United States. PBMCs were cultured at around 2 million per well in IMDM supplemented with approximately 5.3% human AB serum and about 9.6 IU/ml IL-2, with around 10 ug/ml peptide pools added. On days 3 and 7, half of the culture medium was replaced with fresh IL-2-containing medium. CD4+ T cells were isolated after around 9 days of culture through negative selection using the EasySep CD4+ T cell isolation kit. Ficoll-Paque Plus gradient centrifugation was used to isolate PBMCs from whole blood, and the isolated PBMCs were then either used fresh or cryopreserved at -140C. Triplicate wells were generally used for each culture condition.

This sample is drawn from a study of vaccination and CD4 T cells after COVID-19 (dated by TCRdb to between 2021 and 2023). Background on the whole study: Convalescent patients had a positive SARS-CoV-2 result on nasal swab PCR, and of these patients, nine had mild disease and one had severe disease. The convalescent cohort comprised six males and four females, including two Hispanic individuals, seven Caucasians, two Asians and one multiracial person. Participants received two doses of either the Pfizer-BioNTech BNT162b2 vaccine (n=8) or the Moderna mRNA-1273 vaccine (n=2). Post-COVID blood samples were collected from convalescent patients a median of approximately 100 days after diagnosis, with a range of roughly 30 to 161 days. The time from the second vaccine dose to post-vaccine blood sampling had a median of approximately 72 days and ranged from about 12 to 241 days. For stimulating the cultures, overlapping spike peptide pools were used, derived from SARS-CoV-2 as well as from the common cold coronaviruses HCoV-NL63, HCoV-OC43 and HCoV-229E. Control cultures used a CEFX viral epitope pool as positive control, an HIV-1 Nef peptide pool as negative control, or no peptide. In roughly eleven COVID-19 convalescent patients and a handful of infection-naive healthy vaccine recipients, the spike-specific CD4+ TCR repertoire before mRNA vaccination was compared with the repertoire after mRNA vaccination.

The library was built by means of PCR. At the Johns Hopkins FTIC core, DNA from the cultured CD4+ T cells underwent TCR sequencing with the Oncomine TCR Beta short-read assay. The QIAamp micro DNA kit was used to extract genomic DNA from the cultured CD4+ T cells. The Oncomine TCR Beta libraries from cultured CD4+ T cells were pooled using unique dual indexes and then sequenced on an Illumina iSeq 100. The original methods were these. Non-productive sequences were filtered out, and CDR3s that did not start with C, did not end with F or W, or were shorter than 7 amino acids were discarded. The MANAFEST web application identified antigen-specific clonotypes by comparing peptide-stimulated wells against reference wells and other culture wells. An FDR below 0.05, an odds ratio above 5, and a productive frequency above 0.1% in at least two of three replicate wells were required for clones to be considered positive. Cross-reactive clonotypes were defined as significantly expanded in both SARS-CoV-2 spike wells and at least one common cold coronavirus spike condition. Using R version 3.6.1, CDR3 homology was evaluated through Levenshtein distances (stringdist) along with unrooted phylogenetic trees (ape). Starting from the raw public reads, TCRdb applied fastp trimming at Q25, assembled clones with MiXCR and retained in-frame beta chains. Each entry merges the rows of one CDR3 protein and shows their most common DNA and genes. Here the V and J calls rest on TCRdb's processing, not on the authors' analysis. Recorded for this sample are about 5,000 distinct CDR3 sequences; roughly 46% of them occurred a single time. The ten largest clones represent roughly 46% of the sample.

The CDR3 goes from the cysteine to the phenylalanine over 14 residues. The DNA shown is the 42-base CDR3, in frame from base 1. Per the germline V gene (reference sequence), SGHNT is the CDR1 and YYREEE is the CDR2. Deletion took 4 bases off V and 0 bases off J, with a span of 9 bases between the germline ends. The paper as a whole reports these results and caveats: The number of convalescent patients in the study was relatively small, and the study did not examine early timepoints following natural infection. An increase in the median number of SARS-CoV-2-reactive clonotypes from approximately 21 after infection to approximately 41 after vaccination was observed, but the change was not found to be significant. In convalescent patients, a median approximately 86% of post-vaccine SARS-CoV-2-reactive clones were detected only after vaccination, and vaccine-specific priming was suggested by this finding. In convalescent patients, nearly all vaccine-specific clones (304 of 307) were found to be mono-reactive for SARS-CoV-2 spike rather than cross-reactive with common cold coronaviruses.

The receptor's source is a human donor who had recovered from COVID-19. In this chain, TRBV5-4 is recombined with TRBJ2-3, and TRBD2 may be the D gene, going by 6 matching bases. Sequencing used CD4+ T cells from blood, cultured in vitro, obtained after SARS-CoV-2 vaccination. The encoded CDR3 is CASSPGLSTDTQYF. The DNA reads TGTGCCAGCAGCCCGGGACTGAGCACAGATACGCAGTATTTT.